The 4 T cell receptor beta chains listed next were all sequenced from one sample in a study of tissue T cells after allogeneic stem cell transplantation (dated by TCRdb to the early 2020s). The library relied on the immunoSEQ multiplex PCR assay. The clones in this table, taken by TCRdb from immuneACCESS, are in-frame only. Not every clone is retained; where verified, under half of the shortfall comes from an unresolved V gene, and the cause of the rest is unknown. The sample has roughly 880 clones on record, 53% of them singletons. The ten largest clones capture about two fifths of the sample. In light of the paper, this sample's time point label describes: mouse harvest day 14 after allogeneic transplant. Each mouse graft consisted of 10^7 T-cell-depleted bone marrow cells plus 10^6 splenic CD5+ T cells and was given by tail vein injection. Sequencing input: liver tissue. Every receptor here comes from a female BALB/c mouse given C57BL/6 T cells with graft-versus-host disease after an allogeneic hematopoietic cell transplant.

Regarding this clone: Genes and germline are mouse. The part of the CDR3 DNA that was read is TGTGCCAGCAGCTTCGGACAGGGTCCCAACGAAAGATTATTT. This codes for CASSFGQGPNERLF. The whole CDR3 sequence is CASSFGQGPNERLFF. V and J are TRBV3 and TRBJ1-4; 8 bases fit TRBD1. The read gets to within 1 residue of the CDR3 end, and the germline J gene fills in the rest. Germline CDR1 and CDR2: SNHLY and FYNGKV (reference sequence). The CDR3 extends over 15 amino acids. The V segment lost 3 bases and the J segment 3 bases; nucleotides outside the gene matches: 3.

This clone appeared a few times. Genes here carry mouse names. Read coverage stops 1 residue before the CDR3 terminus; the germline J gene supplies the remainder. V is TRBV12-2 and J is TRBJ1-3; D is undetermined. The germline V and J ends were trimmed by 0 bases and 3 bases, with 2 bases remaining between them. Germline-derived CDR1 and CDR2 are SGHLS and HYDKME. CDR3 size: 12 residues. The DNA read from the CDR3 is TGTGCCAGCTCTCTCTTTGGAAATACGCTCTAT. The encoded protein is CASSLFGNTLY. The entire CDR3 is CASSLFGNTLYF.

This clone occurred a few times. Gene names are the mouse ones. The DNA ends 1 residue before the CDR3 does, and the rest of the CDR3 is filled in from the germline J gene. The chain employs TRBV12-2 and TRBJ2-7; TRBD1 agrees at 10 bases. Germline values: CDR1 SGHLS, CDR2 HYDKME. After removal of 2 bases from V and 6 bases from J, the junction contained 3 bases not matched to a gene. The length of the CDR3 is 13 residues. Here the CDR3 reads CASSPGTGAEQYF. Incomplete CDR3 DNA: TGTGCCAGCTCTCCCGGGACAGGGGCTGAACAGTAC.

Of note for this clone: Genes and germline come from the mouse. Read data end 1 residue before the CDR3 end; the end is taken from the germline J gene. The chain employs TRBV13-2 and TRBJ2-7; 11 bases agree with TRBD2. Trimming at V came to 2 bases and at J to 5 bases, leaving 9 bases not matched to a gene. The CDR3 totals 16 residues. Germline V gene lookup returns CDR1 NNHNN and CDR2 SYGAGS (reference sequence). The DNA read from the CDR3 is TGTGCCAGCGGTGAGAGAACTGGGGGGGCGCTGGATGAACAGTAC. Its protein is CASGERTGGALDEQY. The entire CDR3 protein reads CASGERTGGALDEQYF.